Listed here are 3 T cell receptor beta chains from one sample, sequenced in a study of molecular identifiers for immune sequencing clone quantification. MiXCR, run by TCRdb on the PCR reads, gives a single entry per CDR3 protein. The table lists 460,000 or so distinct CDR3 sequences, 25% of them singletons. Sequencing was performed on naive CD8+ T cells from blood, with Jurkat cell RNA spiked in. Subset: FACS-sorted CD8+CD4-CCR7+CD45RA+ naive T cells. The receptors were sampled from a human donor in good health. Some libraries in this study had Jurkat cell RNA spiked in.

Remarks on this clonotype: This may arise from a read error, as a much more abundant clone is one base away. This chain's CDR3 is CASSSYGTVTKKDTQYF. CDR3 bases: TGTGCCAGCAGTTCTTACGGGACAGTTACGAAAAAAGATACGCAGTATTTT. The V gene is TRBV28, the J gene TRBJ2-3, with 7 bases aligning to TRBD1. The CDR3 spans 17 residues. The junction had 15 bases not matched to a gene; V was cut back by 4 bases and J by 5 bases. CDR1 is MDHEN and CDR2 is SYDVKM in the germline V gene.

This clonotype was seen only a few times. The chain carries TRBV6-5 and TRBJ2-7; TRBD2 might be the D (5 bases). Trimming took off 0 bases at V and 5 bases at J, with 11 bases between the two ends. The germline CDR1 and CDR2 sequences are MNHEY and SVGAGI. This CDR3 comprises 14 residues. CDR3 bases: TGTGCCAGCAGTTACTCGCCGGGGTCTGACGAGCAGTACTTC. Translating it yields CASSYSPGSDEQYF.

This clonotype was found a few times. The genes are TRBV30 and TRBJ2-2; no clear D gene. V was pared by 4 bases and J by 4 bases, with 10 bases between. This CDR3 contains 13 residues. Germline V gene data show CDR1 as GTSNPN and CDR2 as SVGIG (reference sequence). The CDR3 region has the DNA TGTGCCTGGAACCTTCTCCCCACCGGGGAGCTGTTTTTT. It translates to CAWNLLPTGELFF. The full variable domain, in which reference TRBV30 and TRBJ2-2 provide the parts outside the CDR3, is SQTIHQWPATLVQPVGSPLSLECTVEGTSNPNLYWYRQAAGRGLQLLFYSVGIGQISSEVPQNLSASRPQDRQFILSSKKLLLSDSGFYLCAWNLLPTGELFFGEGSRLTVL.